This TCR beta chain was captured by sequencing in a study of blood T cell repertoires in COVID-19. Study-level background: Some COVID-19 samples were acute and others convalescent; all came from the United States, Italy and Spain. The analysed material was cDNA or gDNA that came from T cells, B-cell-depleted T cells, or PBMCs.

Germline lookup yields CDR1 MGHRA and CDR2 YSYEKL. After removal of 1 base from V and 6 bases from J, the junction contained 6 bases not matched to a gene. The CDR3 loop spans 15 amino acids. Authors' methods: Researchers report that nucleated cell counts were estimated from reference gene primer amplification. The repertoire was sequenced with immunoSEQ multiplex PCR; TCRdb's copy has only in-frame clones and lacks some. The V and J calls and clone size were taken over from that table, and D and trimming were inferred from the DNA. The repertoire consists of 150,000 to 200,000 clones, with about four fifths occurring once and the leading ten covering approximately 6.9%.

V is TRBV4-1 and J is TRBJ1-3; 7 bases are a match to TRBD1. Sequences were obtained from peripheral blood. The TCR was taken from a man aged 60 to 75 with acute or convalescent COVID-19. The CDR3 nucleotides are TGCGCCAGCAGCCAAGCAGGGGGGATTTCAAACACCATATATTTT. Translated, it gives CASSQAGGISNTIYF.